The rows below give T cell receptor beta chains drawn from one sample of a study of graft-versus-host responses after intestinal transplantation. These receptors are not linked to any known antigen. Sequenced by immunoSEQ multiplex PCR; TCRdb stores in-frame clones only, minus some. The table records about 120,000 clones, approximately 92% of them present only once. Sequencing was performed on unstimulated CD4+ T cells sorted from spleen or lymph node cells, taken before intestinal transplant. These receptors originate from a human donor who received an intestinal transplant. Both conserved end residues are part of each CDR3. The D gene is left open where the match is weak. Clone size is stated in some rows and not others, as once, few, many or a class when expanded.

d_call clone_size j_call v_call cdr3_nt cdr3_aa
. . TRBJ2-3 TRBV6-5 TGTGCCAGCAGTTACCTAGGTGGCACAGATACGCAGTATTTT CASSYLGGTDTQYF
. . TRBJ1-1 TRBV25-1 TGTGCCAGCAGTGACGCAACCGTGGCGAACACTGAAGCTTTCTTT CASSDATVANTEAFF
. . TRBJ2-7 TRBV10-1 TGCGCCAGCAGTGAGGGCCATCAAGGGGGCGAGCAGTACTTC CASSEGHQGGEQYF
. . TRBJ1-2 TRBV30 TGTGCCTGGAGTGTGGTAATGAATAACTATGGCTACACCTTC CAWSVVMNNYGYTF
. . TRBJ1-2 TRBV14 TGTGCCAGCAGCCAAGGATGGGGGGTGAGCAACTATGGCTACACCTTC CASSQGWGVSNYGYTF
. . TRBJ2-1 TRBV4-1 TGCGCCAGCAGCCAAGGAAGGACCGACCCCTACAATGAGCAGTTCTTC CASSQGRTDPYNEQFF
TRBD2 . TRBJ2-1 TRBV11-2 TGTGCCAGCAGCTCCAGAGCTAGCGGGATCTACAATGAGCAGTTCTTC CASSSRASGIYNEQFF
TRBD1 . TRBJ2-1 TRBV5-1 TGCGCCAGCAGCTTAGGGGGCCCCTACAATGAGCAGTTCTTC CASSLGGPYNEQFF
. . TRBJ2-1 TRBV5-1 TGCGCCAGCAGCTTACTCCCCTTGGGGGAGTACTTGAATGAGCAGTTCTTC CASSLLPLGEYLNEQFF
. once TRBJ2-7 TRBV18 TGTGCCAGCTCACCCGACAGCTCCGACGAGCAGTACTTC CASSPDSSDEQYF
. . TRBJ1-5 TRBV28 TGTGCCAGCAGTTTACTGAATCAGCCCCAGCATTTT CASSLLNQPQHF
. . TRBJ2-7 TRBV20-1 TGCAGTGCTAGAGATGTATACGAGCAGTACTTC CSARDVYEQYF
. . TRBJ2-7 TRBV6-6 TGTGCCAGCAGAAACGGGGGAGGTGGGGCCTACGAGCAGTACTTC CASRNGGGGAYEQYF
TRBD1 . TRBJ1-4 TRBV28 TGTGCCAGCAGTCCGACAGGGGAGGAAAAACTGTTTTTT CASSPTGEEKLFF
. few TRBJ1-3 TRBV6-6 TGTGCCGCATATAAGGGCTCTGGAAACACCATATATTTT CAAYKGSGNTIYF
. once TRBJ2-3 TRBV5-1 TGCGCCAGCAGCTTGGAGGGTACGCAGTATTTT CASSLEGTQYF
TRBD1 . TRBJ1-5 TRBV5-1 TGCGCCAGCAGCTGGCGACAGGGTGATCAGCCCCAGCATTTT CASSWRQGDQPQHF
. . TRBJ2-7 TRBV6-1 TGTGCCAGCAGTGGTTCGGGAGTATACGAGCAGTACTTC CASSGSGVYEQYF
. . TRBJ2-7 TRBV9 TGTGCCAGCAGCGGAAAGGGTACCTACGAGCAGTACTTC CASSGKGTYEQYF
. . TRBJ2-3 TRBV30 TGTGCCTGGAGTGTACGCGGACAGCTCACAGATACGCAGTATTTT CAWSVRGQLTDTQYF
. . TRBJ2-1 TRBV12-5 TGTGCTAGTGGTCTTGGGGCCGGCTACAATGAGCAGTTCTTC CASGLGAGYNEQFF
. . TRBJ1-5 TRBV6-5 TGTGCCAGCAGTTCCTGGGGGGGGGCTCAGCCCCAGCATTTT CASSSWGGAQPQHF
. . TRBJ2-3 TRBV4-1 TGCGCCAGCAGCCAAGAGGAGACGGGCACAGATACGCAGTATTTT CASSQEETGTDTQYF
. . TRBJ1-1 TRBV29-1 TGCAGCGTTTCAACCTCAACAGTGAACACTGAAGCTTTCTTT CSVSTSTVNTEAFF